One sample yielded the 21 T cell receptor beta chains listed below, sequenced in a study of siplizumab effects on memory and regulatory T cells. The protocol was immunoSEQ multiplex PCR, while the TCRdb copy is restricted to in-frame clones and leaves out a portion. The sample lists more than 95,000 clones, 93% seen once, with roughly 0.62% in the top ten. The sequenced material came from Tregs sorted from blood. Receptor source: a human donor in good health.

This rearrangement joins TRBV11-3 to TRBJ1-2, with D possibly matching TRBD1 (5 bases). The V end was cut by 3 bases, the J end by 8 bases, with 13 bases between. This CDR3 comprises 13 residues. Germline CDR1 SGHNT, CDR2 YENEEA. The CDR3 DNA sequence: TGTGCCAGCAGCTTTTCCAGGGACGGCGGCTACACCTTC. Residues: CASSFSRDGGYTF.

The chain recombines TRBV5-1 with TRBJ2-5; TRBD2 agrees at 8 bases. The V and J ends lost 0 bases and 0 bases, in that order; junction bases with no gene match: 7. This CDR3 has 17 amino acids. Germline CDR1 SGHRS, CDR2 YFSETQ. The CDR3 protein is CASSLGPGGAHQETQYF. The DNA for the CDR3 is TGCGCCAGCAGCTTGGGCCCCGGGGGGGCCCACCAAGAGACCCAGTACTTC.

This chain joins TRBV5-1 and TRBJ2-7; D possibly corresponds to TRBD1 (6 bases). There are 18 residues in the CDR3. Germline V CDR1 and CDR2: SGHRS, YFSETQ. Trimming shortened V by 0 bases and J by 2 bases, and 21 bases separated the two germline ends. The CDR3 loop reads CASSLVGSAGAPPYEQYF. The DNA for the CDR3 is TGCGCCAGCAGCTTGGTAGGTTCTGCAGGGGCCCCTCCCTACGAGCAGTACTTC.

The chain links TRBV30 to TRBJ1-1; 9 bases align to TRBD1. The CDR3 is made up of 17 amino acids. Germline V gene data show CDR1 as GTSNPN and CDR2 as SVGIG (reference sequence). V lost 4 bases to trimming and J lost 2 bases; unmatched junction nucleotides: 14. The CDR3, as DNA: TGTGCCTGGACCCTCACCCTCCGGGACAGGGAAAACACTGAAGCTTTCTTT. Encoded protein: CAWTLTLRDRENTEAFF.

The V call is TRBV7-2, the J call TRBJ2-4; no firm D call. Per the germline V gene, CDR1 is SGHTA and CDR2 is FQGNSA. The V gene lost 2 bases and the J gene lost 12 bases, with 11 bases spanning the gap. This CDR3 has 12 residues. The CDR3 DNA sequence: TGTGCCAGCAGCTTAATTTTTCCCCCTCAGTACTTC. Residues: CASSLIFPPQYF.

The CDR3 nucleotides read TGTGCCAGCAGCTTAATGAGGGCGAAGTACTACGAGCAGTACTTC. Encoded protein: CASSLMRAKYYEQYF. The V and J genes are TRBV11-3 and TRBJ2-7; possibly TRBD2 for D (5 bases). Germline CDR1 is SGHNT and CDR2 is YENEEA. Trimming removed 2 bases at V and 3 bases at J, with 14 bases between. CDR3 length: 15 amino acids.

This chain connects TRBV5-4 to TRBJ2-1, with 8 bases matching TRBD2. The trim removed 0 bases at V and 3 bases at J, leaving 5 bases unmatched. There are 16 residues in the CDR3. Per the germline V gene, CDR1 is SGHNT and CDR2 is YYREEE (reference sequence). CDR3 in amino acids: CASSLDQRGFYNEQFF. The DNA for the CDR3 is TGTGCCAGCAGCTTGGATCAGCGGGGGTTCTACAATGAGCAGTTCTTC.

The J gene is TRBJ2-7, the V gene TRBV9; perhaps D is TRBD1 or TRBD2 (5 bases each). The CDR3 runs to 15 residues. From germline, CDR1 is SGDLS and CDR2 YYNGEE. Trimming left V 0 bases short and J 3 bases short, with 13 bases between. Here the CDR3 reads CASSVEGHRGYEQYF. The CDR3 DNA follows: TGTGCCAGCAGCGTAGAAGGACATCGGGGCTACGAGCAGTACTTC.

The chain recombines TRBV5-1 with TRBJ1-1; 7 nucleotides align to TRBD1. Germline CDR1 and CDR2: SGHRS and YFSETQ. With 4 bases clipped from V and 4 bases from J, the junction kept 7 bases outside the gene matches. The CDR3 runs 14 residues. The CDR3 nucleotides are TGCGCCAGCAGCCCGGGGGCAGGGGGCACTGAAGCTTTCTTT. Its protein product is CASSPGAGGTEAFF. Complete variable domain (other parts from reference TRBV5-1 and TRBJ1-1): KAGVTQTPRYLIKTRGQQVTLSCSPISGHRSVSWYQQTPGQGLQFLFEYFSETQRNKGNFPGRFSGRQFSNSRSEMNVSTLELGDSALYLCASSPGAGGTEAFFGQGTRLTVV.

The V call is TRBV5-5, the J call TRBJ1-5; D is unclear. Trimming stripped 0 bases from V and 1 base from J, with 5 bases between. The CDR3 is 14 amino acids. Germline lookup yields CDR1 SGHKS and CDR2 YYEKEE (reference sequence). CDR3 loop: CASSLAGSNQPQHF. CDR3 DNA: TGTGCCAGCAGCTTGGCGGGCAGCAATCAGCCCCAGCATTTT.

This rearrangement joins TRBV6-5 to TRBJ2-7; possibly TRBD1 for D (6 bases). The CDR3 has 15 amino acids. Germline CDR1 and CDR2: MNHEY and SVGAGI. V was clipped by 0 bases and J by 2 bases, with 11 bases between them. The chain's CDR3 is CASSYSHRATYEQYF. CDR3 sequence (DNA): TGTGCCAGCAGTTACTCGCACAGGGCCACCTACGAGCAGTACTTC.

The chain couples TRBV7-2 to TRBJ1-1, with D perhaps TRBD1 (6 bases). The CDR3 has 16 residues. Germline CDR1 is SGHTA and CDR2 is FQGNSA. V shed 5 bases and J shed 0 bases, with 16 bases lying between them. DNA for the CDR3: TGTGCCAGCAGCGGCCTCGGGGGGCTAATGAACACTGAAGCTTTCTTT. Translating gives CASSGLGGLMNTEAFF.

The chain employs TRBV7-8 and TRBJ2-6; D possibly matches TRBD1 or TRBD2 (5 bases each). V was pared by 5 bases and J by 12 bases, with 14 bases between. The CDR3 is made up of 13 amino acids. CDR1 and CDR2 (germline): SGHVS, FQNEAQ. The CDR3 nucleotides read TGTGCCAGCAGCCAACCGGGACCCCCCGTCCTGACTTTC. It specifies CASSQPGPPVLTF.

The CDR3 coding sequence is TGTGCCAGTAGTTGGACTAGCGCGGAGACCCAGTACTTC. Protein: CASSWTSAETQYF. The gene calls are TRBV19 and TRBJ2-5; TRBD2 matches at 9 bases. The germline V gene has CDR1 LNHDA and CDR2 SQIVND (reference sequence). The V gene end was trimmed by 5 bases and the J gene end by 5 bases; junction bases not matched to a gene: 3. The CDR3 extends over 13 amino acids.

The chain employs TRBV18 and TRBJ1-1; 10 bases agree with TRBD1. Trimming at V came to 3 bases and at J to 4 bases, leaving 5 bases not matched to a gene. Looked up from germline, CDR1 is KGHSH and CDR2 is LQKENI. The CDR3 length is 15 residues. DNA for the CDR3: TGTGCCAGCTCACCCCGACAGGGGGCGCGCACTGAAGCTTTCTTT. It specifies CASSPRQGARTEAFF.

The chain combines TRBV10-3 with TRBJ1-2; 7 nucleotides align to TRBD1. Germline values: CDR1 ENHRY, CDR2 SYGVKD. With 0 bases clipped from V and 7 bases from J, the junction kept 8 bases outside the gene matches. The CDR3 is made up of 15 amino acids. The CDR3 sequence is CAISESPPGQRGYTF. Written as DNA, the CDR3 is TGTGCCATCAGTGAGTCCCCACCGGGACAGCGTGGCTACACCTTC.

The rearrangement uses TRBV11-2 and TRBJ1-1; D remains ambiguous. The V gene lost 5 bases and the J gene lost 8 bases, with 15 bases spanning the gap. There are 13 residues in the CDR3. The germline gives CDR1 SGHAT, CDR2 FQNNGV. Here the CDR3 reads CASSRIPGIEAFF. Written as DNA, the CDR3 is TGTGCCAGCAGCCGAATACCGGGAATAGAAGCTTTCTTT.

This clone was picked up one time. The chain has TRBV7-9 and TRBJ1-2; possible D gene TRBD1, 5 bases. CDR3 length: 13 amino acids. Germline-derived CDR1 and CDR2 are SEHNR and FQNEAQ (reference sequence). V shed 6 bases and J shed 3 bases, with 11 bases lying between them. The CDR3 loop is CASSQGLHYGYTF. CDR3 DNA: TGTGCCAGCAGTCAGGGACTGCACTATGGCTACACCTTC.

The chain combines TRBV27 with TRBJ2-1; no clear D. Looked up from germline, CDR1 is MNHEY and CDR2 is SMNVEV (reference sequence). V was pared by 1 base and J by 0 bases, with 4 bases between. The CDR3 contains 14 residues. For the CDR3, the DNA is TGTGCCAGCAGTTTATACGCCTCCTACAATGAGCAGTTCTTC. Translating gives CASSLYASYNEQFF.

The chain employs TRBV6-6 and TRBJ1-1, with D unresolved. V was trimmed by 2 bases and J by 4 bases, leaving 17 bases between them. The CDR3 is made up of 16 amino acids. Germline assignment: CDR1 MNHNY and CDR2 SVGAGI (reference sequence). CDR3 loop: CASSYRPGRGGTEAFF. CDR3 in DNA: TGTGCCAGCAGTTACCGGCCAGGCCGGGGTGGCACTGAAGCTTTCTTT.

This CDR3 is CASSHGGLAGGYEQYF. The CDR3 DNA sequence: TGTGCCAGCAGCCACGGAGGACTAGCGGGAGGGTACGAGCAGTACTTC. This chain links TRBV7-2 with TRBJ2-7, with 15 bases aligning to TRBD2. This CDR3 is built from 16 residues. Trimming took 5 bases from V and 4 from J; bases not matched to a gene: 6. CDR1 SGHTA and CDR2 FQGNSA come from the germline V gene. The variable domain in full, with the rest retrieved from reference TRBV7-2 and TRBJ2-7, is GAGVSQSPSNKVTEKGKDVELRCDPISGHTALYWYRQSLGQGLEFLIYFQGNSAPDKSGLPSDRFSAERTGGSVSTLTIQRTQQEDSAVYLCASSHGGLAGGYEQYFGPGTRLTVT.